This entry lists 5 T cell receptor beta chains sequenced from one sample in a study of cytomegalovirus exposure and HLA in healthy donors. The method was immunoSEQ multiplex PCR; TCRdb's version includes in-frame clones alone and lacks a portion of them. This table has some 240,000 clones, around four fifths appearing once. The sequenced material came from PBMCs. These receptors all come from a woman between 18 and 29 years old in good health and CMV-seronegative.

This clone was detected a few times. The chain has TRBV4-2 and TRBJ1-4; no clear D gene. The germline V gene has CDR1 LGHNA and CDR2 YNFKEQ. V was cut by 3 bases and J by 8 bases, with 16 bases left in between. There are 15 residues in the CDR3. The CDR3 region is CASSQNARSSEKLFF. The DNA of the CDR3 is TGTGCCAGCAGCCAGAACGCCCGGTCCTCGGAAAAACTGTTTTTT.

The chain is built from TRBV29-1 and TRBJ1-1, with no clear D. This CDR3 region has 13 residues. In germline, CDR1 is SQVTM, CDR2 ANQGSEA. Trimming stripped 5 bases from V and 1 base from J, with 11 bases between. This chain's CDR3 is CSVSESSNTEAFF. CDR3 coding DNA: TGCAGCGTTAGTGAAAGCTCGAACACTGAAGCTTTCTTT.

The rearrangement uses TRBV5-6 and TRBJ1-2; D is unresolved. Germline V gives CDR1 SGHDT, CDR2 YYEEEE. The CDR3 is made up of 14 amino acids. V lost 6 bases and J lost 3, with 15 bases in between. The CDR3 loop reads CASTFRGSYYGYTF. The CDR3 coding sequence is TGTGCCAGCACCTTCAGAGGCTCCTACTATGGCTACACCTTC. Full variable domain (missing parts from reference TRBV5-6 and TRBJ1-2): DAGVTQSPTHLIKTRGQQVTLRCSPKSGHDTVSWYQQALGQGPQFIFQYYEEEERQRGNFPDRFSGHQFPNYSSELNVNALLLGDSALYLCASTFRGSYYGYTFGSGTRLTVV.

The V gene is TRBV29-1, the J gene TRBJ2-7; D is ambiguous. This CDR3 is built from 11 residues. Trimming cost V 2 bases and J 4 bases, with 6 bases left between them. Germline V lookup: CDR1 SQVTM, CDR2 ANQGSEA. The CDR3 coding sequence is TGCAGCGTTGAACGTTCGTACGAGCAGTACTTC. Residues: CSVERSYEQYF.

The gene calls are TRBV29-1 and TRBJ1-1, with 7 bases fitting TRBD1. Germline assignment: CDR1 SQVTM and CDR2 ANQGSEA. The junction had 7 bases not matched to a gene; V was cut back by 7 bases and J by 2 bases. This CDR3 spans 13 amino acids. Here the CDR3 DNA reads TGCAGCGCCCTGACAGGGAGTAACACTGAAGCTTTCTTT. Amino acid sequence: CSALTGSNTEAFF.